These 3 T cell receptor beta chains share one sample of origin, sequenced in a study of T cells after yellow fever vaccination. TCRdb redid the calling of the 5' RACE reads with MiXCR, one entry per CDR3 protein. This sample has 250,000 or so distinct CDR3 sequences; roughly 7.2% occur once, and the top ten carry approximately 0.85%. Sequencing was performed on CD4+ T cells sorted from PBMCs, taken 15 days after the yellow fever booster vaccination. All receptors come from a man aged 30 to 39 who received the YFV17D yellow fever vaccine.

This clonotype was observed at least ten times. The chain joins TRBV20-1 to TRBJ2-7, with TRBD2 identical over 8 bases. V dropped 2 bases and J dropped 1; count of bases not matched to a gene: 7. CDR3 size: 15 residues. Germline values: CDR1 DFQATT, CDR2 SNEGSKA (reference sequence). The CDR3 spells CSARFSTSGSYEQYF. The CDR3, as DNA: TGCAGTGCTAGATTCTCTACTAGCGGATCCTACGAGCAGTACTTC.

Written as DNA, the CDR3 is TGTGCCAGCCGAGTGTGGAGCGGGGGCTCCTACGAGCAGTACTTC. Translation gives CASRVWSGGSYEQYF. The chain recombines TRBV6-2 or TRBV6-3 with TRBJ2-7; 8 positions match TRBD2. CDR3 length equals 15 residues. After removal of 8 bases from V and 0 bases from J, the junction contained 9 bases not matched to a gene. The germline gives CDR1 MNHEY, CDR2 SVGEGT.

Only a few counts were recorded for this clonotype. The V gene is TRBV7-9, the J gene TRBJ2-1; 10 bases map to TRBD2. Germline values: CDR1 SEHNR, CDR2 FQNEAQ (reference sequence). The V segment lost 3 bases and the J segment 3 bases; nucleotides outside the gene matches: 8. The CDR3 spans 17 residues. The CDR3 DNA reads as TGTGCCAGCAGCTTGTCGAGCGGGAGGGCCTTCTACAATGAGCAGTTCTTC. Encoded protein: CASSLSSGRAFYNEQFF.